Described below is a single TCR beta chain sequence and its context. Its antigen is undetermined. The PCR had 60 Vbeta and 13 Jbeta primers. Original data processing: About 11 million of the 75 million to 95 million unique TCR beta chains counted in a later analysis were shared. Assay: immunoSEQ multiplex PCR; the TCRdb copy retains only in-frame clones and omits some. V, J and clone size are those of that table, while D and trimming were read from the DNA. The table lists under 150,000 clones, roughly 79% of them singletons, with roughly 1.5% in the top ten. This specimen belongs to a study of cytomegalovirus exposure and HLA in healthy donors. Findings and caveats of the study: The authors later linked a missense DCLRE1C variant to TCR beta V- and J-gene trimming. Usually a TCR sequence was rare, but some public TCRs were found in many donors.

V lost 4 bases to trimming and J lost 8 bases, with 17 bases between them. In germline, CDR1 is MDHEN, CDR2 SYDVKM. This CDR3 region has 14 residues. The receptor was isolated from a woman between 18 and 29 years old in good health and CMV-seronegative. Specimen: PBMCs. The genes are TRBV28 and TRBJ1-2; D gene unclear. Here the CDR3 DNA reads TGTGCCAGCAGTTCCTATGGAAGAGGGTACGGCTACACCTTC. It is translated as CASSSYGRGYGYTF.